The entry that follows covers one T cell receptor beta chain sequence. The sample belongs to a study of T cell changes during pregnancy in multiple sclerosis. Sequencing was performed with immunoSEQ multiplex PCR; in TCRdb, only in-frame clones are kept and a portion is missing. The table has more than 100,000 clones, about 90% seen once; the top ten hold around 0.92%. Germline CDR1 and CDR2: LGHNA and YNFKEQ. The CDR3 runs to 17 residues. V lost 0 bases to trimming and J lost 1 base, with 10 bases between them. The specimen comprised peripheral blood, sampled after pregnancy. This clonotype was obtained from a female donor with multiple sclerosis, enrolled in a pregnancy study. The chain recombines TRBV4-2 with TRBJ1-6; no firm D call. The CDR3 is CASSQERSSSYNSPLHF. DNA for the CDR3: TGTGCCAGCAGCCAAGAGAGGTCATCGTCCTATAATTCACCCCTCCACTTT.